What follows are 26 T cell receptor beta chains derived from one specimen sequenced in a study of OX40 agonist ivuxolimab in advanced cancers. Generated by immunoSEQ multiplex PCR, the TCRdb table keeps only in-frame clones and is missing some. The data hold tens of thousands of clones, with roughly 78% observed a single time. Specimen: CD4+ or CD8+ T cells sorted from blood, collected in a trial of the OX40 agonist ivuxolimab. All receptors come from an adult with an advanced solid tumor such as melanoma, head and neck, liver or kidney cancer.

The chain carries TRBV29-1 and TRBJ1-1; D is unresolved. Trimming removed 7 bases at V and 4 bases at J, with 13 bases between. The CDR3 covers 12 residues. The V gene's germline CDR1 is SQVTM and CDR2 ANQGSEA. CDR3 sequence (DNA): TGCAGCGCCAACAGTCTCTTCACTGAAGCTTTCTTT. It specifies CSANSLFTEAFF.

This clone was found a few times. The chain joins TRBV29-1 to TRBJ2-1; a weak D match, TRBD2 (6 bases). The CDR3 consists of 14 residues. V was cut by 4 bases and J by 5 bases, with 15 bases left in between. CDR1 and CDR2 (germline): SQVTM, ANQGSEA. The CDR3 DNA follows: TGCAGCGTTGCGGCGGGGAGAGGGAACAATGAGCAGTTCTTC. This gives the protein CSVAAGRGNNEQFF.

The chain is built from TRBV7-9 and TRBJ2-3, with D unclear. CDR1 and CDR2 (germline): SEHNR, FQNEAQ (reference sequence). V lost 5 bases, J lost 2 bases, and 2 bases lay in between. The CDR3 is 11 amino acids. The CDR3 here is CASSNTDTQYF. The CDR3 bases are TGTGCCAGCAGCAACACAGATACGCAGTATTTT.

This chain uses TRBV6-5 with TRBJ2-1, with 10 bases lining up with TRBD1. The CDR3 spans 14 residues. The V and J ends lost 6 bases and 5 bases, in that order; junction bases with no gene match: 4. The germline V gene has CDR1 MNHEY and CDR2 SVGAGI. This CDR3 is CASRGTGAHNEQFF. Here the CDR3 DNA reads TGTGCCAGCAGGGGGACAGGGGCCCACAATGAGCAGTTCTTC.

The chain has TRBV6-5 and TRBJ1-5; D remains ambiguous. Germline lookup yields CDR1 MNHEY and CDR2 SVGAGI. The CDR3 is 11 amino acids. The V end was cut by 11 bases, the J end by 4 bases, with 9 bases between. The CDR3 region has the DNA TGTGCCGCAGGTAGGAATCAGCCCCAGCATTTT. Its protein is CAAGRNQPQHF.

The rearrangement joins TRBV28 to TRBJ1-3; the D is unclear. The CDR3 is made up of 13 amino acids. Germline assignment: CDR1 MDHEN and CDR2 SYDVKM. Between the trimmed V and J ends, which lost 7 bases and 4 bases, there was a span of 11 bases. CDR3 bases: TGTGCCAGCACCCCTGTTTGGGGAAACACCATATATTTT. Encoded protein: CASTPVWGNTIYF.

The rearrangement links TRBV19 to TRBJ1-1; 7 bases are a match to TRBD1. The CDR3 has 13 residues. Germline trimming cut 1 base from V and 7 bases from J; bases unmatched to any gene: 3. Germline V gene lookup returns CDR1 LNHDA and CDR2 SQIVND (reference sequence). The CDR3 nucleotides are TGTGCCAGTAGTATAGTAGGGGGCTATGAAGCTTTCTTT. It codes for CASSIVGGYEAFF.

This chain joins TRBV19 and TRBJ1-1; D not certain. V shed 5 bases and J shed 1 base, with 11 bases lying between them. Germline V gene data show CDR1 as LNHDA and CDR2 as SQIVND (reference sequence). The CDR3 has 14 amino acids. CDR3 nucleotide sequence: TGTGCCAGTAGTCCCTATGGCGAGAACACTGAAGCTTTCTTT. This gives the protein CASSPYGENTEAFF.

As concerns this clone: At one of its ends the junction is not consistent with the germline gene, which may arise from a read error. The chain recombines TRBV5-6 with TRBJ1-2, with D uncertain. Germline V lookup: CDR1 SGHDT, CDR2 YYEEEE. The length of the CDR3 is 12 residues. CDR3 residues: CASSLVFGGIAF. The CDR3 nucleotides are TGTGCCAGCAGCCTCGTCTTCGGCGGAATTGCCTTC.

The chain employs TRBV19 and TRBJ1-2; TRBD1 aligns across 10 bases. Unmatched junction bases numbered 7, after V lost 1 base and J lost 8 bases. The CDR3 has 15 amino acids. Germline V gene sequence: CDR1 LNHDA, CDR2 SQIVND (reference sequence). The CDR3 loop reads CASSIGGTGASGYTF. The CDR3 nucleotides read TGTGCCAGTAGTATAGGTGGGACAGGGGCATCGGGCTACACCTTC.

V is TRBV11-2 and J is TRBJ2-7; D may be TRBD1 (5 bases). Trimming shortened V by 8 bases and J by 2 bases, and 19 bases separated the two germline ends. Germline loops: CDR1 SGHAT, CDR2 FQNNGV. This CDR3 comprises 15 residues. The CDR3 DNA follows: TGTGCCAGCGTCCCCACGCCGACAGTTACCTACGAGCAGTACTTC. Translated, it gives CASVPTPTVTYEQYF.

The chain couples TRBV7-2 to TRBJ1-2, with a possible D match to TRBD1 (5 bases). This CDR3 is 15 amino acids long. Germline V gene data show CDR1 as SGHTA and CDR2 as FQGNSA. The V and J ends lost 1 base and 4 bases respectively, with 13 bases between them. The CDR3 coding sequence is TGTGCCAGCAGCTTAGGGACAAGGGCCCTCTATGGCTACACCTTC. Translated: CASSLGTRALYGYTF.

The rearrangement uses TRBV5-1 and TRBJ2-2, with no clear D. V shed 4 bases and J shed 4 bases, with 14 bases lying between them. In germline, CDR1 is SGHRS, CDR2 YFSETQ. The CDR3 has 15 residues. The CDR3 region has the DNA TGCGCCAGCAGCACGACGTACCTGAGCACCGGGGAGCTGTTTTTT. Its protein product is CASSTTYLSTGELFF. The complete variable domain, with remaining parts taken from reference TRBV5-1 and TRBJ2-2, reads KAGVTQTPRYLIKTRGQQVTLSCSPISGHRSVSWYQQTPGQGLQFLFEYFSETQRNKGNFPGRFSGRQFSNSRSEMNVSTLELGDSALYLCASSTTYLSTGELFFGEGSRLTVL.

V and J are TRBV19 and TRBJ1-4; TRBD1 is a possible D gene (6 bases). Germline-derived CDR1 and CDR2 are LNHDA and SQIVND (reference sequence). The CDR3 length is 16 residues. Trimming removed 4 bases at V and 1 base at J, with 13 bases between. CDR3 DNA: TGTGCCAGTAGTACGGGGGCGCGGCGAACTAATGAAAAACTGTTTTTT. This gives the protein CASSTGARRTNEKLFF.

In this sample, this clone turned up once. The V call is TRBV18, the J call TRBJ2-1; D gene uncertain. Looked up from germline, CDR1 is KGHSH and CDR2 is LQKENI. This CDR3 is built from 15 residues. The germline V and J ends were trimmed by 4 bases and 0 bases, with 10 bases remaining between them. This CDR3 reads CASSQTLGSYNEQFF. CDR3 nucleotides: TGTGCCAGCTCACAAACCCTTGGCTCCTACAATGAGCAGTTCTTC.

This clone was counted only a few times. The rearrangement joins TRBV18 to TRBJ1-1; D is undetermined. In germline, CDR1 is KGHSH, CDR2 LQKENI. The CDR3 runs to 13 residues. The chain's CDR3 is CATAVAMNTEAFF. CDR3 DNA: TGTGCTACTGCGGTTGCTATGAACACTGAAGCTTTCTTT.

This rearrangement joins TRBV27 to TRBJ1-2, with D possibly matching TRBD1 (5 bases). The CDR3 consists of 15 residues. Per germline, CDR1 MNHEY and CDR2 SMNVEV (reference sequence). V lost 6 bases to trimming and J lost 4 bases, with 18 bases between them. The DNA for the CDR3 is TGTGCCAGCAGCCGACGGGGGGGGATGAGCTATGGCTACACCTTC. Translated: CASSRRGGMSYGYTF.

The rearrangement joins TRBV5-4 to TRBJ1-4; D gene ambiguous. The CDR3 has 13 amino acids. Trimming took 3 bases from V and 4 from J, leaving 7 bases between them. Germline values: CDR1 SGHNT, CDR2 YYREEE (reference sequence). The CDR3: CASSSGGNEKLFF. CDR3 nucleotide sequence: TGTGCCAGCAGCTCTGGCGGTAATGAAAAACTGTTTTTT.

A single count supports this clone. The genes are TRBV5-1 and TRBJ1-2; TRBD1 matches 7 bases. With V trimmed by 6 bases and J by 7 bases, 12 bases remained unmatched. The germline V gene encodes CDR1 SGHRS and CDR2 YFSETQ. The CDR3 runs 14 residues. CDR3 coding DNA: TGCGCCAGCACAACTGCTGGAGGGGGCGCTGGCTACACCTTC. This encodes CASTTAGGGAGYTF. The full variable domain, rest sourced from reference TRBV5-1 and TRBJ1-2, is KAGVTQTPRYLIKTRGQQVTLSCSPISGHRSVSWYQQTPGQGLQFLFEYFSETQRNKGNFPGRFSGRQFSNSRSEMNVSTLELGDSALYLCASTTAGGGAGYTFGSGTRLTVV.

This clone has just one count. CDR3 nucleotide sequence: TGTGCCAGCAGTGTCAGGTACGTGAACACTGAAGCTTTCTTT. Its translation: CASSVRYVNTEAFF. The V call is TRBV6-5, the J call TRBJ1-1; D not certain. Germline V gene data show CDR1 as MNHEY and CDR2 as SVGAGI. The CDR3 length is 14 residues. Trimming removed 5 bases at V and 0 bases at J, with 10 bases between.

This chain uses TRBV10-2 with TRBJ2-6; D unclear. CDR3 length: 15 residues. From germline, CDR1 is WSHSY and CDR2 SAAADI. V was trimmed by 2 bases and J by 3 bases, leaving 8 bases between them. CDR3 nucleotide sequence: TGCGCCAGCAGTGAGGCAATGGGTGGGGCCAACGTCCTGACTTTC. The encoded protein is CASSEAMGGANVLTF.

In its sample, this clone was seen once. The chain joins TRBV28 to TRBJ1-2; 7 positions agree with TRBD1. In germline, CDR1 is MDHEN, CDR2 SYDVKM. V lost 5 bases to trimming and J lost 5 bases; unmatched junction nucleotides: 8. The CDR3 runs to 14 residues. CDR3 loop: CASSLPGTVYGYTF. The CDR3 DNA reads TGTGCCAGCAGTCTCCCGGGGACAGTTTATGGCTACACCTTC.

CDR3 residues: CASSAGTGGTYEQYF. CDR3 sequence (DNA): TGTGCCAGCAGCGCCGGGACAGGGGGGACCTACGAGCAGTACTTC. The chain links TRBV7-9 to TRBJ2-7; TRBD1 matches 11 bases. In germline, CDR1 is SEHNR, CDR2 FQNEAQ (reference sequence). The CDR3 is 15 residues long. V shed 5 bases and J 2 bases; nucleotides not matched to a gene: 5.

The chain joins TRBV7-2 to TRBJ2-2; 9 nucleotides agree with TRBD2. Trimming at V came to 6 bases and at J to 3 bases, leaving 5 bases not matched to a gene. This CDR3 spans 15 amino acids. Germline lookup yields CDR1 SGHTA and CDR2 FQGNSA. The CDR3 DNA sequence: TGTGCCAGCAGTCCTAGCGGGGTATACACCGGGGAGCTGTTTTTT. Translated, it gives CASSPSGVYTGELFF.

The chain has TRBV6-6 and TRBJ2-5, with 7 bases that match TRBD1. The V gene's germline CDR1 is MNHNY and CDR2 SVGAGI (reference sequence). The junction had 3 bases not matched to a gene; V was cut back by 3 bases and J by 2 bases. The length of the CDR3 is 14 residues. Here the CDR3 reads CASSYRTGQETQYF. The DNA of the CDR3 is TGTGCCAGCAGTTATCGGACAGGACAAGAGACCCAGTACTTC.

This clone showed up just once. V gene TRBV2 combines with J gene TRBJ2-3; 8 bases are shared with TRBD2. The V gene's germline CDR1 is SNHLY and CDR2 FYNNEI. The CDR3 length is 15 residues. J lost 2 bases, V lost 6 bases, and 7 bases had no gene match. This chain's CDR3 is CASSPSGGPTDTQYF. Here the CDR3 DNA reads TGTGCCAGCAGCCCCAGCGGGGGACCCACAGATACGCAGTATTTT.